Below, one T cell receptor (beta chain) is given with its context. Using immunoSEQ multiplex PCR, the repertoire was profiled, and TCRdb retains in-frame clones only, with some absent. The table shows about 54,000 clones, with around 88% occurring only once. This specimen comes from a study of OX40 agonist ivuxolimab in advanced cancers. Study context: Ivuxolimab, which is an agonistic anti-OX40 (CD134) antibody, was administered to the patients. There were three patients with partial responses, one having hepatocellular carcinoma and two cutaneous melanoma. The dose-escalation group included hepatocellular carcinoma, melanoma, renal cell carcinoma and head and neck cancer.

Systemic immunosuppression or autoimmune disease history was grounds to exclude patients. This CDR3 contains 14 residues. V lost 7 bases, J lost 7 bases, and 7 bases stayed unmatched. Germline CDR1 and CDR2: SGHTA and FQGTGA. The specimen comprised CD4+ or CD8+ T cells sorted from blood, sampled in a trial of the OX40 agonist ivuxolimab. The source of this sequence is an adult with an advanced solid tumor such as melanoma, head and neck, liver or kidney cancer. V usage is TRBV7-3 and J usage is TRBJ2-1; 10 positions agree with TRBD2. This chain's CDR3 is CASKPGLASNEQFF. In DNA form, the CDR3 reads TGTGCCAGCAAACCGGGACTAGCGAGTAATGAGCAGTTCTTC.